These 4 T cell receptor beta chains share one sample of origin, sequenced in a study of PD-L1 blockade in urothelial cancer. Profiled with immunoSEQ multiplex PCR; TCRdb holds only in-frame clones, not every one. The sample lists more than 35,000 clones, roughly 78% seen once, with 3% to 3.5% in the top ten. The source material was PBMCs, sampled around atezolizumab (anti-PD-L1) treatment. The receptors here all came from a man in his 70s with urothelial cancer.

This clone has just one count. The V gene is TRBV19, the J gene TRBJ2-5; weak D call: TRBD1 (6 bases). Germline CDR1 and CDR2: LNHDA and SQIVND (reference sequence). The V gene lost 3 bases and the J gene lost 4 bases, with 15 bases spanning the gap. This CDR3 spans 15 amino acids. Here the CDR3 reads CASSIMDSEGETQYF. The DNA for the CDR3 is TGTGCCAGTAGTATTATGGACAGTGAGGGAGAGACCCAGTACTTC.

V gene TRBV15 combines with J gene TRBJ2-1; D uncertain. The CDR3 is 14 residues long. The germline gives CDR1 LNHNV, CDR2 YYDKDF (reference sequence). V was trimmed by 0 bases and J by 7 bases, leaving 10 bases between them. This CDR3 reads CATSRDQQLNEQFF. The CDR3 coding sequence is TGTGCCACCAGCAGAGATCAACAGCTGAATGAGCAGTTCTTC.

The V call is TRBV7-8, the J call TRBJ2-1; D may be TRBD2 (5 bases). The CDR3 extends over 14 amino acids. The ends were cut back, 0 bases at V and 5 bases at J, with 8 bases in the middle. Looked up from germline, CDR1 is SGHVS and CDR2 is FQNEAQ. The DNA of the CDR3 is TGTGCCAGCAGCTTAGCGCGGCGGGACAATGAGCAGTTCTTC. This translates into CASSLARRDNEQFF.

The genes are TRBV7-2 and TRBJ1-1; TRBD1 is a possible D gene (5 bases). Trimming removed 5 bases from V and 3 bases from J, with 13 bases in between. CDR1 and CDR2 from the germline V gene are SGHTA and FQGNSA. The CDR3 length is 14 residues. In DNA, the CDR3 is TGTGCCAGCAGCCCCACGCGGGGGGACACTGAAGCTTTCTTT. It specifies CASSPTRGDTEAFF.